This TCR beta chain comes out of a study of blood T cell repertoires in COVID-19 (dated by TCRdb to 2020 to 2022). Describing the broader study: Collaborator samples came from the United States, Italy and Spain and covered acute and convalescent phases of COVID-19. The samples were drawn from the first 160 participants of the ongoing ImmuneRACE study and from 1,254 subjects provided by 6 global collaborators. A freely available public database, intended as a resource for researchers studying the immune response to SARS-CoV-2, is where the repertoires were released. The prospective study material was composed of cDNA or gDNA derived from T cells, B-cell-depleted T cells, or PBMCs. Where HLA class I and class II types were available, the types were taken from metadata supplied by the sample provider, not from assay-based typing. Subjects who had been exposed to COVID-19, were actively infected with it, or had recovered from it provided the deeply sampled blood TCRbeta repertoires that made up the dataset. Nearly every sample came with metadata listing a de-identified subject ID, COVID-19 status, age in years and sex. Paper-wide results and their limitations: Clinical and demographic metadata were provided uncurated, with the amount varying by source and participant.

In regard to this clone: The antigen this receptor binds is unknown. At one end, the junction sequence differs from germline, possibly due to a read error.

One collaborating source in Seattle enrolled patients during active infection and followed them longitudinally through the course of disease. The collaborating institutions used their own protocols to collect whole blood in K2EDTA tubes. For TCRbeta analysis, collaborator samples were shipped as frozen whole blood, as isolated PBMCs, or as DNA extracted from either sample type. TCRbeta CDR3 regions were amplified from genomic DNA using the immunoSEQ Assay, a bias-controlled multiplex PCR. Per the source publication's procedure: Nucleated cell counts per sample were estimated from amplification of reference gene primers within the assay. Sequence reads were collapsed and filtered to measure the absolute abundance of every unique TCRbeta CDR3 rearrangement. For each sample, productive Simpson clonality was calculated by taking the square root of Simpson's diversity index across productive rearrangements. The clones in this table, taken by TCRdb from immuneACCESS, are in-frame only. Not every clone is retained; where verified, under half of the shortfall comes from an unresolved V gene, and the cause of the rest is unknown. V and J calls and clone size are as listed in that table; D and trimming were resolved from the DNA. The sample table holds roughly 260,000 clones, of which more than 70% were seen once. In total, the top ten clones hold around 11% of the sample.

The CDR3 holds 14 amino acids from the cysteine to the phenylalanine. The read is trimmed to its CDR3 DNA, 42 bases read in frame from base 1. Per the germline V gene (reference sequence), SSHAT is the CDR1 and FNYEAQ is the CDR2. This sequence was found in a woman younger than 45 with COVID-19, enrolled during active disease. The source material was peripheral blood. The sequence is built from TRBV7-7 and TRBJ2-7, with a tentative D gene TRBD2 over 6 matching bases. The sequenced DNA is TGTGCTAGCAGCTTAGGACTTGGGGACTCCGAGCAGTACTTC. Its translation reads: CASSLGLGDSEQYF.